The 32 T cell receptor beta chains reported below all come from one sample, sequenced in a study of T-cell reconstitution after alpha-beta-depleted transplantation in children. Unique molecular identifiers were used in preparing the TCRbeta library. TCRdb re-derived calls from the PCR reads in MiXCR, one entry per CDR3 protein. Found here are 200,000 to 300,000 distinct CDR3 sequences, more than 10% of them singletons; the top ten hold 2.6%. The specimen comprised PBMCs from the stem cell graft donor, sampled from the stem cell graft. Source of these receptors: a human donor who donated a stem cell graft to a child with acute lymphoblastic leukemia.

In this sample, this clonotype turned up many times. The V gene is TRBV4-3, the J gene TRBJ1-2; D uncertain. CDR3 length: 16 residues. CDR1 is LGHNA, CDR2 YSLEER, per germline. Trimming took 1 base from V and 7 from J, leaving 19 bases between them. CDR3 coding DNA: TGCGCCAGCAGCCAAGGACCCAGCGATTTCTATGGTGGCTACACCTTC. As protein: CASSQGPSDFYGGYTF.

This clonotype was detected many times. This chain uses TRBV4-2 with TRBJ2-7, with D maybe TRBD2 (6 bases). CDR3 length equals 15 residues. Germline CDR1 LGHNA, CDR2 YNFKEQ. The V end lost 0 bases, the J end lost 3 bases, and 12 bases lay between the germline ends. In nucleotides, the CDR3 is TGTGCCAGCAGCCAAGAATTAGCGGAGAGCTACGAGCAGTACTTC. The encoded protein is CASSQELAESYEQYF.

The table lists this clonotype with a count of one. As DNA, the CDR3 is TGTGCCAGGAGCCTAGGGACAGGGGCAATTGAAGCTTTCTTT. This translates into CARSLGTGAIEAFF. The rearrangement links TRBV7-9 to TRBJ1-1; TRBD1 agrees at 10 bases. The CDR3 is made up of 14 amino acids. Looked up from germline, CDR1 is SEHNR and CDR2 is FQNEAQ (reference sequence). Losses at the gene ends were 9 bases for V and 7 bases for J; bases not matched to a gene: 11.

This clonotype has ten or more counts. V gene TRBV7-2 combines with J gene TRBJ2-3; D unclear. This CDR3 is 13 amino acids long. The V and J ends lost 7 bases and 5 bases respectively, with 13 bases between them. Germline assignment: CDR1 SGHTA and CDR2 FQGNSA. As DNA, the CDR3 is TGTGCCAGCAACCCTTCCCCGGGAGATACGCAGTATTTT. As protein: CASNPSPGDTQYF.

This clonotype was found many times. The chain combines TRBV3-1 with TRBJ1-4; D might be TRBD1 (5 bases). Trimming took off 3 bases at V and 7 bases at J, with 12 bases between the two ends. This CDR3 contains 14 residues. Germline V gives CDR1 LGHDT, CDR2 YNNKEL (reference sequence). The CDR3 reads CASSHGGAGEKLFF. The DNA for the CDR3 is TGTGCCAGCAGCCACGGAGGGGCCGGTGAAAAACTGTTTTTT.

This clonotype was recorded a few times. The V call is TRBV20-1, the J call TRBJ2-7; TRBD2 matches at 7 bases. The CDR3 totals 13 residues. The ends lost 5 bases at V and 0 bases at J; junction bases unmatched: 4. Germline CDR1 and CDR2: DFQATT and SNEGSKA (reference sequence). The CDR3 DNA follows: TGCAGTGCTTTTAGCGGGTACTCCTACGAGCAGTACTTC. The encoded protein is CSAFSGYSYEQYF.

Ten or more counts support this clonotype. The V call is TRBV30, the J call TRBJ2-7, with D possibly being TRBD1 (5 bases). Germline V gives CDR1 GTSNPN, CDR2 SVGIG (reference sequence). The CDR3 has 13 amino acids. V gave up 0 bases and J gave up 4 bases, with 10 bases separating them. Here the CDR3 reads CAWSVQAVYEQYF. The CDR3, as DNA: TGTGCCTGGAGTGTACAGGCGGTATACGAGCAGTACTTC.

This clonotype was seen repeatedly, ten times or more. The V and J genes are TRBV5-1 and TRBJ2-7; 7 bases agree with TRBD1. The length of the CDR3 is 14 residues. J lost 6 bases, V lost 2 bases, and 8 bases had no gene match. Germline V gives CDR1 SGHRS, CDR2 YFSETQ. The CDR3 region has the DNA TGCGCCAGCAGCTTACAGGGGACCTTAGGCGAGCAGTACTTC. As protein: CASSLQGTLGEQYF. Full variable domain (rest looked up from reference TRBV5-1 and TRBJ2-7): KAGVTQTPRYLIKTRGQQVTLSCSPISGHRSVSWYQQTPGQGLQFLFEYFSETQRNKGNFPGRFSGRQFSNSRSEMNVSTLELGDSALYLCASSLQGTLGEQYFGPGTRLTVT.

This clonotype was picked up many times. The CDR3 region is CASSLVLDYTGELFF. Here the CDR3 DNA reads TGTGCCAGCAGCTTAGTACTAGATTACACCGGGGAGCTGTTTTTT. The chain is built from TRBV7-9 and TRBJ2-2; D possibly corresponds to TRBD2 (5 bases). CDR3 size: 15 residues. Trimming removed 1 base from V and 3 bases from J, with 9 bases in between. Germline V CDR1 and CDR2: SEHNR, FQNEAQ (reference sequence). Together with reference TRBV7-9 and TRBJ2-2, the CDR3 gives the full variable domain: DTGVSQNPRHKITKRGQNVTFRCDPISEHNRLYWYRQTLGQGPEFLTYFQNEAQLEKSRLLSDRFSAERPKGSFSTLEIQRTEQGDSAMYLCASSLVLDYTGELFFGEGSRLTVL.

This clonotype appeared many times. V is TRBV2 and J is TRBJ2-3, with TRBD1 matching 7 bases. There are 16 residues in the CDR3. Per germline, CDR1 SNHLY and CDR2 FYNNEI. V trimming: 6 bases; J trimming: 4 bases; junction bases outside the gene matches: 13. For the CDR3, the DNA is TGTGCCAGCAGACAGACGAGACAGGGTCCGGCAGATACGCAGTATTTT. Residues: CASRQTRQGPADTQYF.

The table lists this clonotype with many counts. V is TRBV6-5 and J is TRBJ2-3; 9 bases match TRBD1. The ends lost 1 base at V and 11 bases at J; junction bases unmatched: 7. This CDR3 has 14 residues. CDR1 is MNHEY and CDR2 is SVGAGI in the germline V gene. This CDR3 is CASSYLTGTGKQYF. The DNA of the CDR3 is TGTGCCAGCAGTTACTTGACCGGGACAGGGAAGCAGTATTTT.

This clonotype was seen ten or more times. This rearrangement joins TRBV5-1 to TRBJ2-5; D possibly corresponds to TRBD2 (7 bases). Deletions cut 0 bases from V and 5 bases from J, with 20 bases between. This CDR3 region has 17 residues. Germline V gene sequence: CDR1 SGHRS, CDR2 YFSETQ. Written as DNA, the CDR3 is TGCGCCAGCAGCTTGGCCGGGGGGCCCCTTAGTGGGGAGACCCAGTACTTC. Its translation is CASSLAGGPLSGETQYF.

The V gene is TRBV5-1, the J gene TRBJ2-6; D possibly corresponds to TRBD1 (7 bases). The germline V and J ends were trimmed by 2 bases and 2 bases, with 17 bases remaining between them. The CDR3 has 18 amino acids. Germline assignment: CDR1 SGHRS and CDR2 YFSETQ. The CDR3 here is CASSFGRGVGAGANVLTF. The CDR3 DNA sequence: TGCGCCAGCAGCTTCGGCAGGGGGGTTGGCGCTGGGGCCAACGTCCTGACTTTC.

This clonotype was seen repeatedly, ten times or more. The chain combines TRBV12-3 or TRBV12-4 with TRBJ2-3; possibly TRBD1 or TRBD2 for D (5 bases each). V was pared by 6 bases and J by 2 bases, with 6 bases between. The CDR3 runs to 12 residues. Here the CDR3 DNA reads TGTGCCAGCAGAGGGACCACAGATACGCAGTATTTT. Amino acids: CASRGTTDTQYF.

The table lists this clonotype with many counts. The chain couples TRBV27 to TRBJ2-7; 11 nucleotides match TRBD1. The junction had 5 bases not matched to a gene; V was cut back by 0 bases and J by 7 bases. Per the germline V gene, CDR1 is MNHEY and CDR2 is SMNVEV (reference sequence). This CDR3 region has 15 residues. The CDR3 reads CASSLSGTGGGEQYF. CDR3 nucleotides: TGTGCCAGCAGTTTATCCGGGACAGGGGGAGGGGAGCAGTACTTC.

This clonotype was found many times. This chain links TRBV20-1 with TRBJ1-2, with 7 positions matching TRBD1. This CDR3 comprises 14 residues. Germline V CDR1 and CDR2: DFQATT, SNEGSKA (reference sequence). V trimming: 3 bases; J trimming: 2 bases; junction bases outside the gene matches: 6. CDR3 coding DNA: TGCAGTGCTAGTTCCGAGGGGGCGAACTATGGCTACACCTTC. Translating it yields CSASSEGANYGYTF.

Ten or more counts support this clonotype. The chain links TRBV5-6 to TRBJ2-7, with D possibly matching TRBD2 (5 bases). The germline V and J ends were trimmed by 4 bases and 0 bases, with 17 bases remaining between them. The germline CDR1 and CDR2 sequences are SGHDT and YYEEEE. CDR3 length equals 16 residues. CDR3 nucleotide sequence: TGTGCCAGCAGCCCGGGGTGGACGGCGAGCTCCTACGAGCAGTACTTC. This encodes CASSPGWTASSYEQYF.

This clonotype was counted many times. The V call is TRBV6-6, the J call TRBJ2-2; D gene unclear. This CDR3 is built from 11 residues. Germline V CDR1 and CDR2: MNHNY, SVGAGI (reference sequence). V was clipped by 8 bases and J by 6 bases, with 7 bases between them. The DNA for the CDR3 is TGTGCCAGCCAGGCTTCCGGGGAGCTGTTTTTT. This translates into CASQASGELFF.

This clonotype was counted many times. This sequence joins TRBV6-2 or TRBV6-3 and TRBJ2-3; D gene ambiguous. This CDR3 has 13 amino acids. Trimming stripped 10 bases from V and 1 base from J, with 12 bases between. Germline V gene data show CDR1 as MNHEY and CDR2 as SVGEGT. In DNA form, the CDR3 reads TGTGCCACCGGTGGTTCTGGCACAGATACGCAGTATTTT. It encodes CATGGSGTDTQYF.

This clonotype was recorded many times. The chain carries TRBV10-2 and TRBJ1-6; D is unclear. The CDR3 extends over 15 amino acids. Trimming took 5 bases from V and 8 from J, leaving 16 bases between them. Germline CDR1 and CDR2: WSHSY and SAAADI. CDR3 in DNA: TGCGCCAGCAGTTATTACACCGCGGTTGATTCACCCCTCCACTTT. As protein: CASSYYTAVDSPLHF.

The chain uses TRBV25-1 and TRBJ2-5; D gene ambiguous. The germline CDR1 and CDR2 sequences are MGHDK and SYGVNS. Trimming removed 8 bases from V and 1 base from J, with 2 bases in between. The CDR3 is 10 amino acids. Written as DNA, the CDR3 is TGTGCCAGCTTCCAAGAGACCCAGTACTTC. It codes for CASFQETQYF.

This clonotype was counted at least ten times. This chain connects TRBV29-1 to TRBJ2-7; D uncertain. Germline CDR1 is SQVTM and CDR2 is ANQGSEA. Trimming cost V 6 bases and J 0 bases, with 21 bases left between them. The CDR3 is made up of 16 amino acids. The CDR3 sequence: CSVGLGGRTTSYEQYF. The DNA of the CDR3 is TGCAGCGTGGGCCTTGGTGGACGGACCACCTCCTACGAGCAGTACTTC.

On this clonotype itself: With a much larger clone just one base away, this may be a read error. The chain is built from TRBV6-5 and TRBJ2-2, with no clear D. The CDR3 is made up of 17 amino acids. Germline CDR1 and CDR2: MNHEY and SVGAGI. This chain's CDR3 is CASSHSYSQLDTGELFF. The CDR3 DNA follows: TGTGCCAGCAGTCACTCTTACAGTCAATTGGACACCGGGGAGCTGTTTTTT.

The sample holds many counts of this clonotype. The V gene is TRBV9, the J gene TRBJ1-6; 10 bases map to TRBD1. Germline CDR1 is SGDLS and CDR2 is YYNGEE. Losses at the gene ends were 3 bases for V and 5 bases for J; bases not matched to a gene: 5. The CDR3 covers 16 residues. CDR3 region: CASSALDRGDNSPLHF. In nucleotides, the CDR3 is TGTGCCAGCAGCGCACTGGACAGGGGGGATAATTCACCCCTCCACTTT.

This chain connects TRBV9 to TRBJ2-3; weak D call: TRBD1 (5 bases). Deletions cut 2 bases from V and 0 bases from J, with 10 bases between. Germline-derived CDR1 and CDR2 are SGDLS and YYNGEE. The CDR3 totals 15 residues. CDR3 amino acids: CASSVEQESTDTQYF. The CDR3 region has the DNA TGTGCCAGCAGCGTGGAACAGGAGAGCACAGATACGCAGTATTTT. The variable domain in full, completed from reference TRBV9 and TRBJ2-3, reads DSGVTQTPKHLITATGQRVTLRCSPRSGDLSVYWYQQSLDQGLQFLIQYYNGEERAKGNILERFSAQQFPDLHSELNLSSLELGDSALYFCASSVEQESTDTQYFGPGTRLTVL.

This clonotype was found many times. Germline and junction disagree at one end, which may indicate a read error. The V call is TRBV5-5, the J call TRBJ2-6; the D gene is possibly TRBD1 (5 bases). This CDR3 is built from 14 residues. Germline CDR1 is SGHKS and CDR2 is YYEKEE (reference sequence). CDR3 protein: CASFPPSGANVLIF. The CDR3 nucleotides are TGTGCCTCCTTCCCTCCCTCTGGGGCCAACGTCCTGATTTTC.

Ten or more counts support this clonotype. V and J are TRBV20-1 and TRBJ2-7, with 10 nucleotides matching TRBD2. The CDR3 spans 16 residues. Trimming at V came to 5 bases and at J to 1 base, leaving 11 bases not matched to a gene. Germline values: CDR1 DFQATT, CDR2 SNEGSKA (reference sequence). This chain's CDR3 is CSARMGTSGTSYEQYF. The CDR3 DNA reads as TGCAGTGCTCGGATGGGAACTAGCGGGACTTCCTACGAGCAGTACTTC.

This clonotype appeared once. Its ends do not fully match the called genes, so a read error is possible. The genes are TRBV19 and TRBJ2-3; no clear D. The CDR3 runs 16 residues. Per the germline V gene, CDR1 is LNHDA and CDR2 is SQIVND (reference sequence). The CDR3 DNA reads as TGTGCCAGTAGTGCTAAGACTCGCGGTGGGCGAGATACGCAGTATTTC. It yields the protein CASSAKTRGGRDTQYF. The full variable domain, its missing parts supplied by reference TRBV19 and TRBJ2-3, is DGGITQSPKYLFRKEGQNVTLSCEQNLNHDAMYWYRQDPGQGLRLIYYSQIVNDFQKGDIAEGYSVSREKKESFPLTVTSAQKNPTAFYLCASSAKTRGGRDTQYFGPGTRLTVL.

This clonotype has a count of ten or more. The CDR3 DNA sequence: TGTGCCAGCAGCCTTCGACAGGGGAACACCGGGGAGCTGTTTTTT. It specifies CASSLRQGNTGELFF. The chain is built from TRBV7-2 and TRBJ2-2; 7 nucleotides line up with TRBD1. CDR3 length equals 15 residues. V dropped 5 bases and J dropped 1; count of bases not matched to a gene: 4. Germline V gene lookup returns CDR1 SGHTA and CDR2 FQGNSA.

This clonotype occurred many times. The chain employs TRBV5-4 and TRBJ2-4; the D is unclear. Trimming took 0 bases from V and 6 from J, leaving 4 bases between them. The length of the CDR3 is 12 residues. From germline, CDR1 is SGHNT and CDR2 YYREEE (reference sequence). In nucleotides, the CDR3 is TGTGCCAGCAGCTTGGGTCCAAACATTCAGTACTTC. Translating gives CASSLGPNIQYF.

There are many counts of this clonotype. The chain is built from TRBV27 and TRBJ1-2; D ambiguous. In germline, CDR1 is MNHEY, CDR2 SMNVEV (reference sequence). The CDR3 sequence is 11 residues long. The CDR3 region has the DNA TGTGCGACCCTCGGTCGTTATGGCTACACCTTC. Amino acid sequence: CATLGRYGYTF.

This clonotype was picked up many times. This chain uses TRBV20-1 with TRBJ1-5, with 8 bases that match TRBD1. This CDR3 is built from 14 residues. V lost 2 bases to trimming and J lost 7 bases; unmatched junction nucleotides: 7. Per germline, CDR1 DFQATT and CDR2 SNEGSKA (reference sequence). CDR3 amino acids: CSARPDRGSQPQHF. DNA for the CDR3: TGCAGTGCTAGACCAGACAGGGGTTCCCAGCCCCAGCATTTT.